The next 22 T cell receptor beta chains were all read from a single sample in a study of CD8+CD57+ T cells in acquired aplastic anemia. TCR beta VDJ and CDR3 profiles were obtained from a genomic DNA template. One entry per CDR3 protein, called by TCRdb with MiXCR from the reads. The table shows some 180,000 distinct CDR3 sequences, with approximately 48% occurring only once. Patients chosen for sequencing had shown CD8+CD57+ cell expansion by flow cytometry. Sequenced input: sorted CD4+, CD8+, or CD8+CD57+ T cells (not recorded which) from PBMCs. These receptor sequences come from a human donor with aplastic anemia.

The V gene is TRBV29-1, the J gene TRBJ1-6; D remains ambiguous. The CDR3 runs 14 residues. V gave up 8 bases and J gave up 8 bases, with 19 bases separating them. Germline CDR1 is SQVTM and CDR2 is ANQGSEA. In nucleotides, the CDR3 is TGCAGCACGCCCCGGGCCTCGATTTATTCACCCCTCCACTTT. Amino acid sequence: CSTPRASIYSPLHF. The variable domain in full, with the rest retrieved from reference TRBV29-1 and TRBJ1-6, is SAVISQKPSRDICQRGTSLTIQCQVDSQVTMMFWYRQQPGQSLTLIATANQGSEATYESGFVIDKFPISRPNLTFSTLTVSNMSPEDSSIYLCSTPRASIYSPLHFGNGTRLTVT.

The chain links TRBV11-2 to TRBJ2-4; 7 bases line up with TRBD1. CDR3 size: 17 residues. The V segment lost 4 bases and the J segment 4 bases; nucleotides outside the gene matches: 13. Germline CDR1 and CDR2: SGHAT and FQNNGV. CDR3 in amino acids: CASSSTGDFRGKNIQYF. In DNA form, the CDR3 reads TGTGCCAGCAGCTCTACAGGGGATTTCAGGGGAAAAAACATTCAGTACTTC.

The chain carries TRBV30 and TRBJ2-2; 9 nucleotides line up with TRBD1. This CDR3 comprises 15 residues. Germline V gene sequence: CDR1 GTSNPN, CDR2 SVGIG (reference sequence). Germline trimming cut 8 bases from V and 4 bases from J; bases unmatched to any gene: 11. The CDR3 DNA is TGTGCCCGAAACGAGGGGACAGGGCGCACCGGGGAGCTGTTTTTT. Its protein product is CARNEGTGRTGELFF.

This clonotype was counted ten times or more. J is TRBJ2-5 and V is TRBV5-1, with D unclear. Germline-derived CDR1 and CDR2 are SGHRS and YFSETQ. This CDR3 region has 14 residues. V lost 4 bases to trimming and J lost 7 bases, with 17 bases between them. The CDR3 loop reads CASSPEGISGTQYF. CDR3 nucleotides: TGCGCCAGCAGCCCAGAAGGGATCTCGGGGACCCAGTACTTC.

V is TRBV2 and J is TRBJ1-5; D is unresolved. V lost 4 bases and J lost 0, with 4 bases in between. The germline gives CDR1 SNHLY, CDR2 FYNNEI. CDR3 length: 13 residues. CDR3: CASSALSNQPQHF. CDR3 nucleotides: TGTGCCAGCAGTGCCCTTAGCAATCAGCCCCAGCATTTT.

This clonotype has more than one count but fewer than ten. The rearrangement uses TRBV6-1 and TRBJ1-5, with 7 bases fitting TRBD1. V shed 4 bases, J shed 7 bases, and the junction held 7 bases outside the gene matches. This CDR3 is 14 amino acids long. The V gene's germline CDR1 is MNHNS and CDR2 SASEGT. CDR3 coding DNA: TGTGCCAGCAGTGGGACAGGAATGCAGCAGCCCCAGCATTTT. It specifies CASSGTGMQQPQHF.

The sample holds many counts of this clonotype. The DNA for the CDR3 is TGTGCCAGCAGAAGGACAGGGTCGAACACTGAAGCTTTCTTT. Protein sequence: CASRRTGSNTEAFF. The chain employs TRBV6-4 and TRBJ1-1, with TRBD1 identical over 8 bases. V lost 6 bases and J lost 1; bases outside the gene matches: 4. In germline, CDR1 is MRHNA, CDR2 SNTAGT. The CDR3 contains 14 residues.

This clonotype was seen at least ten times. This sequence joins TRBV24-1 and TRBJ2-7; D is unresolved. This CDR3 comprises 12 residues. Germline V gene sequence: CDR1 KGHDR, CDR2 SFDVKD. Trimming pared 3 bases from V and 3 bases from J, leaving 5 bases between. The CDR3 DNA reads as TGTGCCACCAGTGATGGACGCTACGAGCAGTACTTC. Translation: CATSDGRYEQYF.

Ten or more counts support this clonotype. The chain combines TRBV9 with TRBJ2-3, with TRBD2 identical over 8 bases. The V gene's germline CDR1 is SGDLS and CDR2 YYNGEE. V dropped 3 bases and J dropped 0; count of bases not matched to a gene: 6. The CDR3 runs 16 residues. The CDR3 spells CASSAYGGASTDTQYF. The CDR3 DNA reads as TGTGCCAGCAGCGCTTACGGGGGGGCCAGCACAGATACGCAGTATTTT. Based on the CDR3 plus reference TRBV9 and TRBJ2-3, the full variable domain is DSGVTQTPKHLITATGQRVTLRCSPRSGDLSVYWYQQSLDQGLQFLIQYYNGEERAKGNILERFSAQQFPDLHSELNLSSLELGDSALYFCASSAYGGASTDTQYFGPGTRLTVL.

As concerns this clonotype: The junction does not match germline at one end; this may be a read error. The chain has TRBV7-7 and TRBJ1-1; D unresolved. The CDR3 is 13 residues long. The germline gives CDR1 SSHAT, CDR2 FNYEAQ (reference sequence). Here the CDR3 reads CASSDGLGTEAFF. Here the CDR3 DNA reads TGTGCTAGCAGCGACGGTCTCGGCACTGAAGCTTTCTTT.

The chain links TRBV5-1 to TRBJ1-5; 7 bases align to TRBD1. Losses at the gene ends were 3 bases for V and 6 bases for J; bases not matched to a gene: 6. The CDR3 is 14 amino acids. Germline V CDR1 and CDR2: SGHRS, YFSETQ. CDR3 sequence: CASSSTGEGQPQHF. The CDR3 DNA sequence: TGCGCCAGCAGCTCCACAGGGGAGGGTCAGCCCCAGCATTTT.

This clonotype was recorded at least ten times. The rearrangement links TRBV5-1 to TRBJ2-7, with TRBD1 matching over 7 bases. The CDR3 sequence is 15 residues long. V dropped 0 bases and J dropped 2; count of bases not matched to a gene: 5. Looked up from germline, CDR1 is SGHRS and CDR2 is YFSETQ. CDR3 nucleotides: TGCGCCAGCAGCTTGGTGTATGGACAGGCCTACGAGCAGTACTTC. Its protein product is CASSLVYGQAYEQYF.

In this sample, this clonotype turned up many times. The genes are TRBV6-5 and TRBJ1-6; D is perhaps TRBD1 (5 bases). The germline V gene encodes CDR1 MNHEY and CDR2 SVGAGI. The germline V and J ends were trimmed by 2 bases and 9 bases, with 14 bases remaining between them. The CDR3 runs 15 residues. DNA for the CDR3: TGTGCCAGCAGTTACAGCAGGGAAGGTGGTTCACCCCTCCACTTT. Translation gives CASSYSREGGSPLHF.

This clonotype was counted ten times or more. The V gene is TRBV20-1, the J gene TRBJ2-3; possibly TRBD2 for D (6 bases). The CDR3 is 13 residues long. Germline V lookup: CDR1 DFQATT, CDR2 SNEGSKA (reference sequence). V shed 6 bases and J shed 1 base, with 11 bases lying between them. The CDR3 region has the DNA TGCAGTGCCGGCGGGGACGGCACAGATACGCAGTATTTT. The encoded protein is CSAGGDGTDTQYF.

Only a few counts were recorded for this clonotype. The V gene is TRBV20-1, the J gene TRBJ2-2; D uncertain. Germline assignment: CDR1 DFQATT and CDR2 SNEGSKA (reference sequence). V was cut by 3 bases and J by 4 bases, with 9 bases left in between. CDR3 length: 13 amino acids. The DNA for the CDR3 is TGCAGTGCTAGCAGTTTGGGCACCGGGGAGCTGTTTTTT. Amino acids: CSASSLGTGELFF.

The V call is TRBV20-1, the J call TRBJ2-7, with D perhaps given as TRBD1 or TRBD2 (6 bases each). Germline loops: CDR1 DFQATT, CDR2 SNEGSKA (reference sequence). CDR3 length: 14 residues. V was clipped by 6 bases and J by 2 bases, with 17 bases between them. This chain's CDR3 is CSARRGEGTYEQYF. The CDR3 DNA follows: TGCAGTGCCCGAAGGGGGGAAGGTACCTACGAGCAGTACTTC.

The table lists this clonotype with many counts. The chain is built from TRBV20-1 and TRBJ1-1; D call uncertain. The CDR3 extends over 13 amino acids. The germline gives CDR1 DFQATT, CDR2 SNEGSKA (reference sequence). V lost 4 bases and J 1 base, leaving 10 bases between the germline ends. This CDR3 reads CSANPGGNTEAFF. For the CDR3, the DNA is TGCAGTGCTAACCCCGGCGGGAACACTGAAGCTTTCTTT.

CDR3 DNA: TGTGCCATTCCGGGTCTAGAGACCCAGTACTTC. Its translation: CAIPGLETQYF. The chain uses TRBV7-9 and TRBJ2-5; D is unresolved. Trimming shortened V by 10 bases and J by 4 bases, and 10 bases separated the two germline ends. The CDR3 runs 11 residues. CDR1 is SEHNR and CDR2 is FQNEAQ in the germline V gene (reference sequence).

J is TRBJ1-6 and V is TRBV7-2, with 7 positions matching TRBD1. Germline lookup yields CDR1 SGHTA and CDR2 FQGNSA. Losses at the gene ends were 7 bases for V and 16 bases for J; bases not matched to a gene: 10. This CDR3 region has 12 residues. For the CDR3, the DNA is TGTGCCAGCATCTTTCGGACAGGCAGACTCCACTTT. Translation: CASIFRTGRLHF.

The J gene is TRBJ2-7, the V gene TRBV2; 9 bases line up with TRBD1. J lost 4 bases, V lost 4 bases, and 5 bases had no gene match. CDR1 is SNHLY, CDR2 FYNNEI, per germline. This CDR3 has 14 residues. CDR3 coding DNA: TGTGCCAGCAGTGTACAGGGGGCGCAGTACGAGCAGTACTTC. This codes for CASSVQGAQYEQYF.

In its sample, this clonotype ranks as medium-sized (0.01 to 0.1%). V and J are TRBV10-3 and TRBJ2-2, with 9 bases matching TRBD2. Looked up from germline, CDR1 is ENHRY and CDR2 is SYGVKD. V lost 3 bases and J lost 7; bases outside the gene matches: 9. The CDR3 has 16 residues. CDR3 sequence: CAISESRGGADGELFF. Written as DNA, the CDR3 is TGTGCCATCAGTGAAAGTCGCGGGGGGGCCGACGGGGAGCTGTTTTTT.

The sample holds many counts of this clonotype. This chain links TRBV2 with TRBJ2-2, with D perhaps matching TRBD2 (5 bases). The germline V gene has CDR1 SNHLY and CDR2 FYNNEI. The CDR3 is 15 amino acids. Trimming pared 3 bases from V and 2 bases from J, leaving 10 bases between. The CDR3 DNA is TGTGCCAGCAGTGAGAGGGTCCAAAACACCGGGGAGCTGTTTTTT. Protein sequence: CASSERVQNTGELFF.